The clone carrying this T cell receptor beta chain was observed once. The sample belongs to a study of OX40 agonist ivuxolimab in advanced cancers. V was pared by 0 bases and J by 0 bases, with 5 bases between. The CDR3 runs to 14 residues. From germline, CDR1 is SGHDT and CDR2 YYEEEE. Clones were read by immunoSEQ multiplex PCR, and TCRdb kept only the in-frame ones, dropping some. Of about 20,000 clones in the sample, 77% were seen once. The sample consisted of CD4+ or CD8+ T cells sorted from blood, taken in a trial of the OX40 agonist ivuxolimab. This clonotype originated in an adult with an advanced solid tumor such as melanoma, head and neck, liver or kidney cancer. The chain joins TRBV5-6 to TRBJ2-3; D is ambiguous. The CDR3 sequence: CASSLERSTDTQYF. The CDR3 DNA follows: TGTGCCAGCAGCTTGGAAAGAAGCACAGATACGCAGTATTTT. Full variable domain (outside the CDR3, taken from reference TRBV5-6 and TRBJ2-3): DAGVTQSPTHLIKTRGQQVTLRCSPKSGHDTVSWYQQALGQGPQFIFQYYEEEERQRGNFPDRFSGHQFPNYSSELNVNALLLGDSALYLCASSLERSTDTQYFGPGTRLTVL.